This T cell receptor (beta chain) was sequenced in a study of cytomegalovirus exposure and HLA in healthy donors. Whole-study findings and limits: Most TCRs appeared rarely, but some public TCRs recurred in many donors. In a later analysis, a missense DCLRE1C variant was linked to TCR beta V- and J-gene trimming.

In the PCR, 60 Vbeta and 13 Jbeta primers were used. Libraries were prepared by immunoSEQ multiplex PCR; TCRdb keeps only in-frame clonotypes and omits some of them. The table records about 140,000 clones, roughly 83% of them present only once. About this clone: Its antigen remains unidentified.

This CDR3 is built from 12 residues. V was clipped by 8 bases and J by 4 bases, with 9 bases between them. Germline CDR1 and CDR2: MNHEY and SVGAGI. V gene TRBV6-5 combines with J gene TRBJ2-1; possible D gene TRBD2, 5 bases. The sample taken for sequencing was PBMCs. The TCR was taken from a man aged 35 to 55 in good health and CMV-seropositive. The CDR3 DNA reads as TGTGCCAGCTCCCCGGGGTACAATGAGCAGTTCTTC. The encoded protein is CASSPGYNEQFF.